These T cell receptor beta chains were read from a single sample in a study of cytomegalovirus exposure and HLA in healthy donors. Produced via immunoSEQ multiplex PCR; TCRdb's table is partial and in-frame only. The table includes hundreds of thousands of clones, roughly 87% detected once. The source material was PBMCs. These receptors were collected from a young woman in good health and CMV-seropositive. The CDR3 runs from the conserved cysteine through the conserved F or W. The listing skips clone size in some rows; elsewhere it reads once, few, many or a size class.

cdr3_aa: CASSLGGGSYGYTF
clone_size: .
v_call: TRBV5-6

cdr3_aa: CASSQRMDFYNEQFF
clone_size: .
v_call: TRBV4-1

cdr3_aa: CASSAGSGRSTAKETQYF
clone_size: .
v_call: TRBV2

cdr3_aa: CASSQPTEGYTF
clone_size: many
v_call: TRBV9

cdr3_aa: CASSASRGSLLNEQFF
clone_size: .
v_call: TRBV9

cdr3_aa: CASSLAYTEQFF
clone_size: once
v_call: TRBV5-1

cdr3_aa: CASSPRTGHGETQYF
clone_size: .
v_call: TRBV11-3

cdr3_aa: CASSRRTGEPYEQYF
clone_size: .
v_call: TRBV6-5

cdr3_aa: CASSSAGELFF
clone_size: once
v_call: TRBV6-6

cdr3_aa: CASSLYTNTGELFF
clone_size: .
v_call: TRBV27

cdr3_aa: CASSYHTPHIQYF
clone_size: .
v_call: TRBV6-6

cdr3_aa: CASSFGEEKLFF
clone_size: .
v_call: TRBV7-9

cdr3_aa: CASSENPRVFQETQYF
clone_size: .
v_call: TRBV6-1

cdr3_aa: CASSRTGYNEQYF
clone_size: few
v_call: TRBV6-6

cdr3_aa: CASSPATSGGGINEQYF
clone_size: once
v_call: TRBV7-8

cdr3_aa: CAIRTGSGKLFF
clone_size: once
v_call: TRBV10-3

cdr3_aa: CASSSDRDRDYEQYF
clone_size: .
v_call: TRBV6-5

cdr3_aa: CASSVDRGNTGELFF
clone_size: .
v_call: TRBV9

cdr3_aa: CASSGPGGHYEQYF
clone_size: few
v_call: TRBV9

cdr3_aa: CASSVGASGSGEQYF
clone_size: .
v_call: TRBV9

cdr3_aa: CASLGSYEQYF
clone_size: .
v_call: TRBV28

cdr3_aa: CASSYQQGPSGYTF
clone_size: .
v_call: TRBV6-5

cdr3_aa: CASSTRTDNEQFF
clone_size: .
v_call: TRBV7-3

cdr3_aa: CASSYGRNTEAFF
clone_size: once
v_call: TRBV6-5

cdr3_aa: CSVLGGWREALPSTDTQYF
clone_size: .
v_call: TRBV29-1

cdr3_aa: CASSTLTSGTGGYEQYF
clone_size: once
v_call: TRBV28

cdr3_aa: CASSEMGGRAFF
clone_size: .
v_call: TRBV6-5

cdr3_aa: CASSETKGTQYF
clone_size: .
v_call: TRBV5-1

cdr3_aa: CASSLGGLAGGPFADTQYF
clone_size: .
v_call: TRBV5-1

cdr3_aa: CASSQSTGPLSGELFF
clone_size: .
v_call: TRBV7-3

cdr3_aa: CASSRTSGYNEQFF
clone_size: .
v_call: TRBV28

cdr3_aa: CAWSAFLEGQGSGDTQYF
clone_size: .
v_call: TRBV30

cdr3_aa: CASSQVFNEKLFF
clone_size: .
v_call: TRBV4-1

cdr3_aa: CASSGRQGSYGYTF
clone_size: .
v_call: TRBV5-1

cdr3_aa: CASSVGRGETSGRSSYEQYF
clone_size: once
v_call: TRBV9

cdr3_aa: CASSLYLCGKTVEVMYSNQPQHF
clone_size: .
v_call: TRBV27

cdr3_aa: CASSLDQGGNYGYTF
clone_size: few
v_call: TRBV5-1

cdr3_aa: CASSLGLAGGTDTQYF
clone_size: once
v_call: TRBV5-1